The 24 T cell receptor beta chains presented below share a single source sample, sequenced in a study of CXCR3-negative and CXCR3-positive naive CD8 T cells (dated by TCRdb to about 2019). The sequencer was a NextSeq 550. The Human TCR Profiling Kit (MiLaboratory) was used to make UMI-labeled 5' RACE TRB cDNA libraries. The reads went through TCRdb reprocessing, and each CDR3 protein sequence gets one entry with no DNA. The table kept for this sample lists 45,000 to 55,000 distinct CDR3 sequences. Clones ranked in the top ten supply 14% to 15% of the sample. The sequencing input was memory CD8+ T cells from blood. Reading the label with the study, this specimen's cell subset or site is: conventional CD8+ memory T cells (TMEM), sorted as controls. These receptors were obtained from a human donor in good health. Some clones in this sample may be carry-over from other donors' samples.

The chain couples TRBV10-3 to TRBJ1-1. Germline assignment: CDR1 ENHRY and CDR2 SYGVKD. The CDR3 consists of 17 residues. The CDR3 region is CAISETDRTGGRTETFF.

By frequency, this clonotype registers medium-sized (0.01 to 0.1%). V and J are TRBV20-1 and TRBJ1-6; TCRdb's assignment of TRBD1 cannot be checked, as there is no DNA. The CDR3 consists of 15 residues. Germline V CDR1 and CDR2: DFQATT, SNEGSKA (reference sequence). This CDR3 is CSAREGGMDGSPLHF.

This sequence joins TRBV7-6 and TRBJ2-7; TCRdb calls TRBD2, which cannot be checked without DNA. In germline, CDR1 is SGHVS, CDR2 FNYEAQ. The CDR3 is 15 residues long. The CDR3 sequence is CASGDPASGYREQYF.

This chain links TRBV27 with TRBJ1-2. Germline-derived CDR1 and CDR2 are MNHEY and SMNVEV (reference sequence). There are 13 residues in the CDR3. The CDR3 is CASSPRRFYGYTF.

The J gene is TRBJ1-6, the V gene TRBV27; TCRdb reports TRBD1, a call that lacks DNA to check it against. Germline V gene data show CDR1 as MNHEY and CDR2 as SMNVEV (reference sequence). CDR3 length: 14 amino acids. The chain's CDR3 is CASSLWADNSPLHF.

The chain couples TRBV7-9 to TRBJ2-7; the TRBD1 assignment by TCRdb is unverifiable without DNA. The CDR3 runs 17 residues. The V gene's germline CDR1 is SEHNR and CDR2 FQNEAQ (reference sequence). This CDR3 reads CASSLVGQGLLSYEQYF.

Considering frequency, this clonotype is medium-sized. The V call is TRBV20-1, the J call TRBJ2-7. This CDR3 region has 13 residues. Germline-derived CDR1 and CDR2 are DFQATT and SNEGSKA (reference sequence). The CDR3 reads CSARGNVDYEQYF.

The J gene is TRBJ1-5, the V gene TRBV6-6; TCRdb proposes TRBD1, but this gene call is untestable without DNA. The CDR3 has 13 amino acids. From germline, CDR1 is MNHNY and CDR2 SVGAGI (reference sequence). The CDR3 sequence: CASTIQVWEPQHF.

The chain uses TRBV29-1 and TRBJ2-5. The CDR3 is 11 residues long. Germline V gene sequence: CDR1 SQVTM, CDR2 ANQGSEA. The CDR3 spells CSVEGAETQYF.

The CDR3: CASSLDPGQEFFYTGELFF. This chain connects TRBV19 to TRBJ2-2; TCRdb's assignment of TRBD1 cannot be checked, as there is no DNA. CDR3 length: 19 amino acids. Germline values: CDR1 LNHDA, CDR2 SQIVND (reference sequence).

This CDR3 is CASSLAGAGGHNEQFF. This chain uses TRBV7-7 with TRBJ2-1; without DNA, the TCRdb call of TRBD2 cannot be checked. Germline CDR1 is SSHAT and CDR2 is FNYEAQ (reference sequence). The CDR3 covers 16 residues.

This chain links TRBV7-9 with TRBJ2-5; TCRdb's D gene call, TRBD1, goes unchecked for lack of DNA. CDR1 and CDR2 (germline): SEHNR, FQNEAQ (reference sequence). The CDR3 contains 16 residues. The CDR3 protein is CASSPWDRGTQETQYF.

The V and J genes are TRBV6-6 and TRBJ1-2. The CDR3 has 11 residues. The V gene's germline CDR1 is MNHNY and CDR2 SVGAGI (reference sequence). The CDR3 is CASLTLHGYTF.

This chain joins TRBV7-8 and TRBJ2-1; the TCRdb D gene call, TRBD1, has no DNA to confirm it. The CDR3 totals 21 residues. CDR1 is SGHVS and CDR2 is FQNEAQ in the germline V gene. The CDR3: CASSLGPPTLTGSVYYNEQFF. The complete variable domain, with remaining parts taken from reference TRBV7-8 and TRBJ2-1, reads GAGVSQSPRYKVAKRGQDVALRCDPISGHVSLFWYQQALGQGPEFLTYFQNEAQLDKSGLPSDRFFAERPEGSVSTLKIQRTQQEDSAVYLCASSLGPPTLTGSVYYNEQFFGPGTRLTVL.

V is TRBV10-3 and J is TRBJ2-1. This CDR3 is 14 amino acids long. The germline gives CDR1 ENHRY, CDR2 SYGVKD. CDR3 region: CAIRTDITYNEQFF.

The chain combines TRBV4-1 with TRBJ2-5; TCRdb's D gene call, TRBD2, goes unchecked for lack of DNA. This CDR3 contains 15 residues. CDR1 and CDR2 (germline): MGHRA, YSYEKL. CDR3 sequence: CASSHSGGAPETQYF.

Here the CDR3 reads CASSQMSTEKLFF. The rearrangement links TRBV3-2 to TRBJ1-4. TRBV3-2 is a recognized pseudogene. CDR3 size: 13 residues.

The V and J genes are TRBV20-1 and TRBJ2-1; TCRdb gives TRBD1 as the D gene, but with no DNA this cannot be confirmed. The germline CDR1 and CDR2 sequences are DFQATT and SNEGSKA (reference sequence). The CDR3 runs 14 residues. The CDR3 sequence: CSARDEGGGNEQFF.

The V call is TRBV15, the J call TRBJ1-1; with no DNA, the TCRdb D assignment of TRBD1 cannot be verified. The CDR3 length is 15 residues. Germline V gene data show CDR1 as LNHNV and CDR2 as YYDKDF (reference sequence). The CDR3 is CATSRDGHGGGRAFF.

The chain links TRBV11-3 to TRBJ2-1; TCRdb lists TRBD2, though no DNA is available to test this call. The CDR3 has 15 residues. Germline values: CDR1 SGHNT, CDR2 YENEEA. CDR3 sequence reads: CASSKTSGGADEQFF.

The chain uses TRBV23-1 and TRBJ2-3; TCRdb picks TRBD1, but there is no DNA to check that call. TRBV23-1 is classed as an ORF, of uncertain function. CDR3 length equals 17 residues. The CDR3: CASSRSPGHYNPDTQYF.

The CDR3 sequence: CASSFELTDYEQYF. The V call is TRBV12-3 or TRBV12-4, the J call TRBJ2-7. The CDR3 runs 14 residues.

The chain uses TRBV29-1 and TRBJ2-2; TCRdb's D call of TRBD1 is untestable without DNA. The CDR3 is made up of 13 amino acids. CDR1 is SQVTM, CDR2 ANQGSEA, per germline. The chain's CDR3 is CSPRDTFTGELFF.

The chain couples TRBV29-1 to TRBJ2-1; TCRdb's D call, TRBD1, is unchecked because there is no DNA. The CDR3 covers 16 residues. Germline V CDR1 and CDR2: SQVTM, ANQGSEA. This CDR3 reads CSVEGNTGGPYNEQFF.